This T cell receptor beta chain was recovered during a study of blood T cells in healthy people across ages. About the research overall: The capture of about one barcoded beta molecule per two T cells was achieved by template switching. Study results and limitations: Without sorted subsets, naive and antigen-experienced compartments could not be conclusively compared. Per million T cells, TCR beta diversity dropped about linearly as age rose.

Trimming left V 3 bases short and J 2 bases short, with 17 bases between. The CDR3 contains 15 residues. Germline values: CDR1 DFQATT, CDR2 SNEGSKA (reference sequence). Alongside a J-beta primer mix, a sample-barcoded 5' primer served in a second PCR lasting 7 to 11 cycles. Each CDR3 protein is one row after TCRdb ran MiXCR on the 5' RACE reads. Counted here are 2 million or so distinct CDR3 sequences, roughly 49% occurring once; the ten biggest clones make up approximately 2%. The table lists this clonotype with a few counts. Antigen specificity is unknown. V gene TRBV20-1 combines with J gene TRBJ2-7, with D tentatively TRBD1 (6 bases). This receptor was taken from a woman aged 40 to 55 in good health. Sequencing was carried out using blood. CDR3 sequence reads: CSASLSRQAAYEQYF. CDR3 in DNA: TGCAGTGCTAGCTTGAGCAGACAGGCTGCCTACGAGCAGTACTTC.